The source of this T cell receptor (beta chain) is a study of T-cell reconstitution after alpha-beta-depleted transplantation in children. Ten or more counts support this clonotype. The antigen is not known. A library of TCRbeta sequences, prepared with unique molecular identifiers, was generated. TCRdb analysed the PCR reads with MiXCR anew, one entry per CDR3 protein. The data contain 100,000 to 130,000 distinct CDR3 sequences, almost 6.5% of them seen just once; the ten biggest clones take up roughly 25%. Study-wide findings and caveats: A year had passed since transplant, and T-cell counts and diversity by then came mostly from newly produced T cells.

The CDR3 covers 14 residues. Germline loops: CDR1 SEHNR, CDR2 FQNEAQ (reference sequence). V lost 4 bases to trimming and J lost 3 bases, with 12 bases between them. This rearrangement joins TRBV7-9 to TRBJ1-1; D not certain. The sample consisted of PBMCs, mostly from graft donor cells, taken 360 days after TCRalphabeta/CD19-depleted stem cell transplant. The sequence was collected from a male patient aged 2 to 9 who had a stem cell transplant for acute lymphoblastic leukemia, so the T cells may come from the graft donor. For the CDR3, the DNA is TGTGCCAGCAGCTCGGCGGGGTGGCACACTGAAGCTTTCTTT. This gives the protein CASSSAGWHTEAFF.